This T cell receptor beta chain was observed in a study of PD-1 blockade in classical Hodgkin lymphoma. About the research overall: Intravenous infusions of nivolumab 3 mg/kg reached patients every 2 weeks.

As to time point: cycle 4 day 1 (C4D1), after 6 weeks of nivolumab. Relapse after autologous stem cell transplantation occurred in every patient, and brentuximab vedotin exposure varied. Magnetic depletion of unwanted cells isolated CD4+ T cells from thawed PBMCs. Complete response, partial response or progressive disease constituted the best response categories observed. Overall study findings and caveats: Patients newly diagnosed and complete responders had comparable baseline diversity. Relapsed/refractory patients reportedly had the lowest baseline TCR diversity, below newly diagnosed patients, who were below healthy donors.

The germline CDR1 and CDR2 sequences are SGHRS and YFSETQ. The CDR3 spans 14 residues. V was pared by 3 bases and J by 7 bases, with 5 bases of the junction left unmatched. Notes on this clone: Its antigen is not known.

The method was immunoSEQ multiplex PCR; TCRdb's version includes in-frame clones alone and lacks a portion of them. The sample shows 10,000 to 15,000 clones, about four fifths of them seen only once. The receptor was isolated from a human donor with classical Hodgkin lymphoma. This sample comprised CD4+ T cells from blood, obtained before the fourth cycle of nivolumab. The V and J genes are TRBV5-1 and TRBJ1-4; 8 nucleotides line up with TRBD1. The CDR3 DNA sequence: TGCGCCAGCAGCTACGACAGGGGACGTGAAAAACTGTTTTTT. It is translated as CASSYDRGREKLFF.